The 18 T cell receptor beta chains presented below share a single source sample, sequenced in a study of PD-L1 blockade in urothelial cancer (TCRdb year 2017). The library was built by means of the immunoSEQ multiplex PCR assay. The table was pulled from immuneACCESS by TCRdb, which kept in-frame rearrangements only. Such tables lose some clones; where checked, under half of the loss comes from unresolved V genes, and the rest has no known cause. The sample table holds tens of thousands of clones, of which 82% were seen once. The ten biggest clones cover 9% to 9.5% of the sample. This sample comprised PBMCs, obtained around atezolizumab (anti-PD-L1) treatment. Receptor source: a man aged 70 or older with urothelial cancer.

V is TRBV18 and J is TRBJ1-5; D possibly corresponds to TRBD1 (5 bases). The CDR3 has 14 residues. Germline V gene lookup returns CDR1 KGHSH and CDR2 LQKENI. V lost 5 bases, J lost 3 bases, and 11 bases lay in between. The CDR3 nucleotides read TGTGCCAGCTCAGGGGCGGAAATCAATCAGCCCCAGCATTTT. It codes for CASSGAEINQPQHF. The variable domain in full, completed from reference TRBV18 and TRBJ1-5, reads NAGVMQNPRHLVRRRGQEARLRCSPMKGHSHVYWYRQLPEEGLKFMVYLQKENIIDESGMPKERFSAEFPKEGPSILRIQQVVRGDSAAYFCASSGAEINQPQHFGDGTRLSIL.

The CDR3: CASKRGGGYNEQFF. The DNA of the CDR3 is TGTGCCAGCAAGCGGGGGGGCGGTTACAATGAGCAGTTCTTC. The chain employs TRBV2 and TRBJ2-1; TRBD2 matches 10 bases. With 7 bases clipped from V and 4 bases from J, the junction kept 4 bases outside the gene matches. Germline CDR1 reads SNHLY; CDR2 reads FYNNEI. The CDR3 contains 14 residues.

The rearrangement joins TRBV5-1 to TRBJ2-2; D uncertain. Trimming took 0 bases from V and 6 from J, leaving 6 bases between them. The germline gives CDR1 SGHRS, CDR2 YFSETQ. The CDR3 runs 13 residues. As DNA, the CDR3 is TGCGCCAGCAGCTTGGTGGGCCCCGGGGAGCTGTTTTTT. It encodes CASSLVGPGELFF.

V is TRBV27 and J is TRBJ1-2; 9 bases align to TRBD1. Germline CDR1 is MNHEY and CDR2 is SMNVEV (reference sequence). The CDR3 has 14 residues. V was clipped by 6 bases and J by 6 bases; unmatched bases: 8. The CDR3 region is CASSLQGAPDGYTF. CDR3 nucleotides: TGTGCCAGCAGCTTACAGGGGGCGCCCGATGGCTACACCTTC.

The rearrangement uses TRBV6-5 and TRBJ2-1, with TRBD2 identical over 10 bases. Germline loops: CDR1 MNHEY, CDR2 SVGAGI. The CDR3 length is 15 residues. The V segment lost 7 bases and the J segment 0 bases; nucleotides outside the gene matches: 3. CDR3 sequence (DNA): TGTGCCAGCACCGCTAGCGGGAGCTCCTACAATGAGCAGTTCTTC. Translation gives CASTASGSSYNEQFF.

The CDR3 DNA reads as TGCGCCAGCAGCTTGGAAGGGGGCCCAGATACGCAGTATTTT. It translates to CASSLEGGPDTQYF. The chain carries TRBV5-1 and TRBJ2-3; 7 positions agree with TRBD1. The CDR3 spans 14 residues. Looked up from germline, CDR1 is SGHRS and CDR2 is YFSETQ. J lost 4 bases, V lost 0 bases, and 2 bases had no gene match.

The chain joins TRBV7-9 to TRBJ2-3; no definite D call. CDR3 length: 14 residues. The germline CDR1 and CDR2 sequences are SEHNR and FQNEAQ (reference sequence). V shed 1 base and J shed 0 bases, with 5 bases lying between them. The CDR3 loop reads CASSLGASTDTQYF. The CDR3 nucleotides read TGTGCCAGCAGCTTAGGGGCAAGCACAGATACGCAGTATTTT.

The chain couples TRBV7-8 to TRBJ1-5; no definite D call. Trimming removed 4 bases from V and 6 bases from J, with 19 bases in between. Germline-derived CDR1 and CDR2 are SGHVS and FQNEAQ. The CDR3 is 16 residues long. The CDR3 DNA sequence: TGTGCCAGCAGCTCGGGAGCCTTTGCCGTGGGTCAGCCCCAGCATTTT. Protein: CASSSGAFAVGQPQHF.

This rearrangement joins TRBV4-3 to TRBJ2-7; 10 bases fit TRBD2. Per the germline V gene, CDR1 is LGHNA and CDR2 is YSLEER. This CDR3 contains 14 residues. V dropped 5 bases and J dropped 4; count of bases not matched to a gene: 5. For the CDR3, the DNA is TGCGCCAGCAGCTACTCTAGCGGGAGTTACGAGCAGTACTTC. This sequence encodes CASSYSSGSYEQYF.

V gene TRBV18 combines with J gene TRBJ2-7; 8 nucleotides align to TRBD1. Germline CDR1 KGHSH, CDR2 LQKENI. This CDR3 has 15 amino acids. V lost 4 bases and J lost 5; bases outside the gene matches: 10. The CDR3 sequence: CASSLGQGTDDEQYF. CDR3 sequence (DNA): TGTGCCAGCTCACTCGGACAGGGAACGGACGACGAGCAGTACTTC.

This chain joins TRBV19 and TRBJ1-4; 7 bases match TRBD1. CDR3 size: 14 residues. Per the germline V gene, CDR1 is LNHDA and CDR2 is SQIVND (reference sequence). Trimming cost V 3 bases and J 4 bases; bases outside gene matches: 2. The CDR3 here is CASSIAGGNEKLFF. DNA of the CDR3: TGTGCCAGTAGTATTGCAGGGGGTAATGAAAAACTGTTTTTT.

This rearrangement joins TRBV7-6 to TRBJ2-1; 7 bases match TRBD2. CDR1 is SGHVS, CDR2 FNYEAQ, per germline. V dropped 6 bases and J dropped 7; count of bases not matched to a gene: 9. The CDR3 consists of 14 residues. CDR3 sequence (DNA): TGTGCCAGCAGTCTGGCGGGAGAGGGGAATGAGCAGTTCTTC. This sequence encodes CASSLAGEGNEQFF.

The CDR3 DNA is TGTGCCAGCAGCTTAAGGGGGGGCTCTGGAAACACCATATATTTT. Residues: CASSLRGGSGNTIYF. The chain carries TRBV5-5 and TRBJ1-3, with D perhaps TRBD1 (6 bases). Germline lookup yields CDR1 SGHKS and CDR2 YYEKEE (reference sequence). The ends were cut back, 2 bases at V and 0 bases at J, with 9 bases in the middle. CDR3 size: 15 residues.

The CDR3 DNA follows: TGTGCCAGCAGCTGGACAGTCGGGGAGACCCAGTACTTC. Protein: CASSWTVGETQYF. The rearrangement uses TRBV27 and TRBJ2-5; D may be TRBD1 (6 bases). The CDR3 sequence is 13 residues long. Germline values: CDR1 MNHEY, CDR2 SMNVEV (reference sequence). Deletions cut 6 bases from V and 5 bases from J, with 13 bases between.

This clone was seen just once. V is TRBV19 and J is TRBJ2-3; no definite D call. The CDR3 is 13 residues long. Germline loops: CDR1 LNHDA, CDR2 SQIVND (reference sequence). Deletions cut 10 bases from V and 0 bases from J, with 11 bases between. CDR3 residues: CATQVTSTDTQYF. The CDR3 coding sequence is TGTGCCACCCAGGTAACTAGCACAGATACGCAGTATTTT.

The sample holds many counts of this clone. V and J are TRBV11-2 and TRBJ1-2, with 9 bases that match TRBD1. J was trimmed by 7 bases and V by 2 bases; bases with no gene match: 17. The CDR3 extends over 18 amino acids. CDR1 is SGHAT, CDR2 FQNNGV, per germline. The CDR3: CASSLTVGTGPEISGYTF. The CDR3 bases are TGTGCCAGCAGCTTAACGGTTGGGACAGGGCCCGAGATTAGTGGCTACACCTTC.

This clone was seen at least ten times. The chain couples TRBV27 to TRBJ2-2; a possible D gene is TRBD2 (5 bases). The CDR3 consists of 13 residues. CDR1 and CDR2 from the germline V gene are MNHEY and SMNVEV (reference sequence). V lost 3 bases to trimming and J lost 4 bases, with 6 bases between them. The CDR3 protein is CASSFGVTGELFF. The CDR3 DNA is TGTGCCAGCAGTTTCGGGGTCACCGGGGAGCTGTTTTTT.

This rearrangement joins TRBV19 to TRBJ1-2; tentative D call: TRBD1 (5 bases). The CDR3 contains 11 residues. The germline V and J ends were trimmed by 5 bases and 10 bases, with 11 bases remaining between them. Germline V lookup: CDR1 LNHDA, CDR2 SQIVND (reference sequence). This chain's CDR3 is CASSVGAIYTF. CDR3 bases: TGTGCCAGTAGTGTAGGGGCAATCTACACCTTC. Looking up the rest from reference TRBV19 and TRBJ1-2 gives the full variable domain: DGGITQSPKYLFRKEGQNVTLSCEQNLNHDAMYWYRQDPGQGLRLIYYSQIVNDFQKGDIAEGYSVSREKKESFPLTVTSAQKNPTAFYLCASSVGAIYTFGSGTRLTVV.